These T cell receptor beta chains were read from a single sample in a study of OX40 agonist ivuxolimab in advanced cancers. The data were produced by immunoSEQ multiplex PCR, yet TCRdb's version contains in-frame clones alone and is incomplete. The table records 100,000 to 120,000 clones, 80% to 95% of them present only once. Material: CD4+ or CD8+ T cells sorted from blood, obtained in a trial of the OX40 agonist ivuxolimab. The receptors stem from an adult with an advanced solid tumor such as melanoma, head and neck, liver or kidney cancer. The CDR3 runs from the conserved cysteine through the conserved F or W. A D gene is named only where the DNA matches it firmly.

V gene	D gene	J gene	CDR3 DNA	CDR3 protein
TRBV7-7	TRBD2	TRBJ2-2	TGTGCTAGCAGCCCCGGGGGGGAGAACACCGGGGAGCTGTTTTTT	CASSPGGENTGELFF
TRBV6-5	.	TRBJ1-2	TGTGCCAGACTCCACCCTCGTCCCCGTAATTATGGCTACACCTTC	CARLHPRPRNYGYTF
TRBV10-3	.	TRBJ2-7	TGTGCCATCAGTGTAGGCGGCAGGACATCCTACGAGCAGTACTTC	CAISVGGRTSYEQYF
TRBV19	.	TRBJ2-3	TGTGCCAGCCGCCGAAGGGGGACCACTAGCACAGATACGCAGTATTTT	CASRRRGTTSTDTQYF
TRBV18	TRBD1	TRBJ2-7	TGTGCCAGCTCACCGACAGGGGGCCGAGGGGAGCAGTACTTC	CASSPTGGRGEQYF
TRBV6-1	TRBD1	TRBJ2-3	TGTGCCAGCAGTGAAGGTGTGGGACAGGGGGCCGCAGATACGCAGTATTTT	CASSEGVGQGAADTQYF
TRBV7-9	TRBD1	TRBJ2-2	TGTGCCAGCAGCTTTACAGGGGGGATCACCGGGGAGCTGTTTTTT	CASSFTGGITGELFF
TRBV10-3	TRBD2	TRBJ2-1	TGTGCCATCAGTGGCTCTAGCGGGGGGGAGGGTGAGCAGTTCTTC	CAISGSSGGEGEQFF
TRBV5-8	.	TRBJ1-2	TGTGCCAGCAGCTCGACAGGAGGGGTTGTCTATGGCTACACCTTC	CASSSTGGVVYGYTF
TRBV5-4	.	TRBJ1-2	TGTGCCAGCAGCTTGGATGGCGGAGGGACCTTCTATGGCTACACCTTC	CASSLDGGGTFYGYTF